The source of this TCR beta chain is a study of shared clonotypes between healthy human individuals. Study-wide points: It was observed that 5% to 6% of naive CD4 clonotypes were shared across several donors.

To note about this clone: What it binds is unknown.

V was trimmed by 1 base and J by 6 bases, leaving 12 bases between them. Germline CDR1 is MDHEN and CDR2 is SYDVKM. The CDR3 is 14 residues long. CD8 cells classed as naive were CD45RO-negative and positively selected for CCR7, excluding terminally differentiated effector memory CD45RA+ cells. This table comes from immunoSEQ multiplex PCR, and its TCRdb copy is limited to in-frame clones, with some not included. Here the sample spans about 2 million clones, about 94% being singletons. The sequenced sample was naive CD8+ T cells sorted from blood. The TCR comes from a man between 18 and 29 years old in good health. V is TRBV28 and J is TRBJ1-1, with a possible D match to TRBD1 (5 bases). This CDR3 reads CASSLFLGPAEAFF. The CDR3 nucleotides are TGTGCCAGCAGTTTATTCTTGGGGCCGGCTGAAGCTTTCTTT.